This TCR beta chain was found in a study of blood T cells in healthy people across ages. As for this clonotype: Its antigen is not identified.

General study results and limits: Per million T cells, TCR beta diversity dropped roughly linearly as age increased.

The germline gives CDR1 MNHNY, CDR2 SVGAGI (reference sequence). Between the trimmed V and J ends, which lost 6 bases and 2 bases, there was a span of 16 bases. The CDR3 loop spans 15 amino acids. Primers used in a second PCR of roughly 6 to 11 cycles were a sample-barcoded 5' primer and a J-beta primer mix. CDR3-containing paired-end reads numbered at least 3 million in each sample. Via MiXCR, TCRdb re-called the 5' RACE reads, giving one row per CDR3 protein. The repertoire includes 1.2 million to 1.5 million distinct CDR3 sequences, almost 60% of them detected once, and 6.5% to 8.5% sits in the top ten.

The V gene is TRBV6-6, the J gene TRBJ1-2; possibly TRBD1 for D (6 bases). Sequenced sample: blood. This TCR came from a man in his late teens or twenties in good health. The CDR3 here is CASRPKTGANYGYTF. CDR3 nucleotide sequence: TGTGCCAGCAGACCCAAGACAGGTGCCAACTATGGCTACACCTTC.